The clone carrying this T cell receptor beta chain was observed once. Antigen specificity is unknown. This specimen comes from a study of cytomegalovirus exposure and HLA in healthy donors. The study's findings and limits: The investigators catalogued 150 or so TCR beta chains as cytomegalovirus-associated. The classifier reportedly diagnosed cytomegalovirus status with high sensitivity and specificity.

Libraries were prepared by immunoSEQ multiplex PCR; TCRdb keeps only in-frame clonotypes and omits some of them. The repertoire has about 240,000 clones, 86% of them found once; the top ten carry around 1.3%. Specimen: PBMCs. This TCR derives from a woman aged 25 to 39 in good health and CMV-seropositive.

CDR3: CASSQEGLAYEQYF. In DNA, the CDR3 is TGCGCCAGCAGCCAAGAGGGCCTTGCCTACGAGCAGTACTTC. The gene calls are TRBV4-1 and TRBJ2-7; no definite D call. This CDR3 comprises 14 residues. CDR1 and CDR2 from the germline V gene are MGHRA and YSYEKL. V dropped 0 bases and J dropped 2 bases, with 8 bases sitting between them.